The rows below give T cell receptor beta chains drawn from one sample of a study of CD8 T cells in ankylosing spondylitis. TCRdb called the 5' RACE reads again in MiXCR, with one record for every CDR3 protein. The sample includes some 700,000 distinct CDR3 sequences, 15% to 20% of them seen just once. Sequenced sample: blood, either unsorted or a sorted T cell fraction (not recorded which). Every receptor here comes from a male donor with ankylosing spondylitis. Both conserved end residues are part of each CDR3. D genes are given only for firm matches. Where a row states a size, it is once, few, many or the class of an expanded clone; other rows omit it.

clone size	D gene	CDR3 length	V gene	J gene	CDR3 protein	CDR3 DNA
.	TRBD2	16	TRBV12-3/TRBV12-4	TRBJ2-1	CASASFGSGGFNEQFF	TGTGCCAGCGCCTCCTTTGGGAGCGGGGGGTTCAATGAGCAGTTCTTC
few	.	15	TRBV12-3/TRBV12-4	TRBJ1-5	CASTLRRNSNQPQHF	TGTGCCAGCACGTTGAGGCGGAATAGCAATCAGCCCCAGCATTTT
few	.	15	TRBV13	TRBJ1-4	CASSLGLGPNEKLFF	TGTGCCAGCAGCTTAGGCCTCGGCCCTAATGAAAAACTGTTTTTT
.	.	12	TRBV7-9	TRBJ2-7	CASSLVTGEQYF	TGTGCCAGCAGCTTAGTGACAGGCGAGCAGTACTTC
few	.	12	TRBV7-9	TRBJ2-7	CASSLGPVEQYF	TGTGCCAGCAGCTTAGGGCCAGTCGAGCAGTACTTC
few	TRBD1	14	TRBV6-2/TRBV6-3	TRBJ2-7	CASSYGQGFHEQYF	TGTGCCAGCAGTTACGGACAGGGGTTCCACGAGCAGTACTTC
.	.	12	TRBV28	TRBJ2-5	CASGPLQETQYF	TGTGCCAGCGGACCCTTACAAGAGACCCAGTACTTC
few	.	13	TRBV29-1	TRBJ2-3	CSVLGGNTDTQYF	TGCAGCGTTCTAGGCGGAAACACAGATACGCAGTATTTT
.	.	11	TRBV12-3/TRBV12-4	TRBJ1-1	CASSRGNEAFF	TGTGCCAGCAGTCGAGGCAATGAAGCTTTCTTT
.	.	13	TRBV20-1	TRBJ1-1	CSAPYTVGTEAFF	TGCAGTGCCCCATACACAGTGGGCACTGAAGCTTTCTTT
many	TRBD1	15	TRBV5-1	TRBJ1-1	CASSQDRGMNTEAFF	TGCGCCAGCAGCCAAGACAGGGGCATGAACACTGAAGCTTTCTTT
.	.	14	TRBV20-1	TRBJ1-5	CSARGPGFEQPQHF	TGCAGTGCTAGGGGTCCAGGGTTTGAACAGCCCCAGCATTTT
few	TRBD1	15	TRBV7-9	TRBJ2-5	CASSYNPGGQETQYF	TGTGCCAGCAGCTATAATCCAGGGGGCCAAGAGACCCAGTACTTC
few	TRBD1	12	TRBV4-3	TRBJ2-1	CASSPSGGEQFF	TGCGCCAGCAGCCCCTCAGGGGGTGAGCAGTTCTTC
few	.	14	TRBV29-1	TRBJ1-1	CSVEGAGMNTEAFF	TGCAGCGTTGAAGGGGCCGGAATGAACACTGAAGCTTTCTTT
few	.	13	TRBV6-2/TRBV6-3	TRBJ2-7	CASKGDLTYEQYF	TGTGCCAGCAAAGGAGACCTCACCTACGAGCAGTACTTC
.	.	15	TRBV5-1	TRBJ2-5	CASSQIGGPGKTQYF	TGCGCCAGCAGCCAAATTGGGGGGCCCGGAAAGACCCAGTACTTC
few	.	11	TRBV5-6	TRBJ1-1	CASSERGEAFF	TGTGCCAGCAGCGAACGGGGTGAAGCTTTCTTT
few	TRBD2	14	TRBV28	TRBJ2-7	CASTPSGSPYEQYF	TGTGCCAGCACACCTAGCGGGAGCCCATACGAGCAGTACTTC
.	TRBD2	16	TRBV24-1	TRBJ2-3	CATSDPGLAGSDTQYF	TGTGCCACCAGTGACCCCGGACTAGCGGGATCAGATACGCAGTATTTT